The next 14 T cell receptor beta chains were all read from a single sample in a study of T cells in Graves' hyperthyroidism and ophthalmopathy. RNA transcripts gave rise to amplified TCR beta CDR3 regions. The HTBI primer set served for first-round RT-PCR of the TCR CDR3. TCRdb processed the multiplex PCR reads anew with MiXCR; each CDR3 protein has one entry. The sample consists of about 480,000 distinct CDR3 sequences, around 14% of them appearing once. The sequenced sample consisted of blood. Receptors originate from a woman younger than 30 with Graves' hyperthyroidism.

This clonotype was counted many times. The chain has TRBV11-2 and TRBJ1-1; D gene ambiguous. V was pared by 3 bases and J by 7 bases, with 12 bases between. The V gene's germline CDR1 is SGHAT and CDR2 FQNNGV. CDR3 size: 13 residues. CDR3 nucleotides: TGTGCCAGCAGCTTCCTCCCTGACATTGAAGCTTTCTTT. This codes for CASSFLPDIEAFF.

This clonotype showed up many times. The rearrangement joins TRBV18 to TRBJ2-5; 7 bases agree with TRBD1. This CDR3 contains 15 residues. J lost 1 base, V lost 5 bases, and 7 bases had no gene match. Germline V gene data show CDR1 as KGHSH and CDR2 as LQKENI. The CDR3 bases are TGTGCCAGCTCAACCAACCGGGACAGCCAAGAGACCCAGTACTTC. Its translation is CASSTNRDSQETQYF.

Many counts were recorded for this clonotype. The CDR3 here is CASSAGVGLNQETQYF. The CDR3 region has the DNA TGTGCCAGCAGCGCCGGGGTAGGACTTAACCAAGAGACCCAGTACTTC. The V gene is TRBV9, the J gene TRBJ2-5; the D gene is possibly TRBD2 (5 bases). Trimming took off 3 bases at V and 0 bases at J, with 15 bases between the two ends. CDR3 size: 16 residues. The germline gives CDR1 SGDLS, CDR2 YYNGEE.

This clonotype came up many times. The rearrangement uses TRBV6-1 and TRBJ1-1, with 12 bases identical to TRBD1. V was clipped by 11 bases and J by 2 bases; unmatched bases: 3. CDR3 size: 13 residues. Germline CDR1 reads MNHNS; CDR2 reads SASEGT. DNA for the CDR3: TGTGCCGGGGACAGGGGGCTTAACACTGAAGCTTTCTTT. It specifies CAGDRGLNTEAFF.

This clonotype was found many times. V gene TRBV24-1 combines with J gene TRBJ2-3; 12 bases match TRBD2. This CDR3 has 16 amino acids. V shed 3 bases and J 8 bases; nucleotides not matched to a gene: 8. Per germline, CDR1 KGHDR and CDR2 SFDVKD. CDR3: CATSDGRLAGEVTQYF. CDR3 nucleotides: TGTGCCACCAGTGATGGCCGACTAGCGGGAGAAGTTACGCAGTATTTT.

This clonotype was seen more than once but under ten times. This CDR3 is CASSQDKSQGVQPQHF. The CDR3, as DNA: TGCGCCAGCAGCCAAGATAAGTCACAGGGAGTACAGCCCCAGCATTTT. This chain uses TRBV4-1 with TRBJ1-5, with D tentatively TRBD1 (6 bases). The V end was cut by 0 bases, the J end by 7 bases, with 16 bases between. The CDR3 totals 16 residues. Germline CDR1 is MGHRA and CDR2 is YSYEKL.

To note about this clonotype: Because it lacks the conserved phenylalanine or tryptophan at the end, this CDR3 is likely a read error. This chain links TRBV5-6 with TRBJ1-1; D is undetermined. The V end lost 4 bases, the J end lost 5 bases, and 6 bases lay between the germline ends. CDR3 length: 11 residues. In germline, CDR1 is SGHDT, CDR2 YYEEEE. As DNA, the CDR3 is TGTGCCAGCAGCCGAGAGACTGAAGCTTTCTTA. It specifies CASSRETEAFL.

In its sample, this clonotype was seen a few times. The chain recombines TRBV12-3 or TRBV12-4 with TRBJ1-4; D is ambiguous. The CDR3 sequence is 14 residues long. Trimming took off 7 bases at V and 5 bases at J, with 14 bases between the two ends. CDR3 DNA: TGTGCCAGCACCCTGTTTGCTAGGAATGAAAAACTGTTTTTT. Protein: CASTLFARNEKLFF.

The chain is built from TRBV12-3 or TRBV12-4 and TRBJ1-6, with 7 positions matching TRBD1. Losses at the gene ends were 5 bases for V and 7 bases for J; bases not matched to a gene: 11. This CDR3 has 16 residues. In DNA form, the CDR3 reads TGTGCCAGCAGTCCGGACAGGCCGGGGGGCAATTCACCCCTCCACTTT. Translated, it gives CASSPDRPGGNSPLHF.

The rearrangement links TRBV2 to TRBJ2-7, with 7 bases lining up with TRBD2. The CDR3 runs to 13 residues. Germline V gene data show CDR1 as SNHLY and CDR2 as FYNNEI. Unmatched junction bases numbered 7, after V lost 5 bases and J lost 6 bases. The CDR3 nucleotides read TGTGCCAGCAGTCTGGCGGGAGAGGCCGAGCAGTACGTC. It encodes CASSLAGEAEQYV.

This clonotype was observed at least ten times. This chain joins TRBV12-3 or TRBV12-4 and TRBJ2-3; no clear D gene. CDR3 length: 15 amino acids. Trimming cost V 7 bases and J 2 bases, with 16 bases left between them. CDR3 sequence reads: CASTYGSGLTDTQYF. CDR3 nucleotides: TGTGCCAGCACTTACGGGTCTGGCCTCACAGATACGCAGTATTTT.

The rearrangement joins TRBV11-2 to TRBJ2-3; no reliable D call. Per the germline V gene, CDR1 is SGHAT and CDR2 is FQNNGV. This CDR3 is built from 14 residues. V lost 5 bases and J lost 2, with 11 bases in between. The CDR3 loop reads CASSPLVATDTQYF. The DNA for the CDR3 is TGTGCCAGCAGCCCCCTCGTGGCCACAGATACGCAGTATTTT. The full variable domain, its missing parts supplied by reference TRBV11-2 and TRBJ2-3, is EAGVAQSPRYKIIEKRQSVAFWCNPISGHATLYWYQQILGQGPKLLIQFQNNGVVDDSQLPKDRFSAERLKGVDSTLKIQPAKLEDSAVYLCASSPLVATDTQYFGPGTRLTVL.

This clonotype came up many times. The rearrangement uses TRBV6-2 or TRBV6-3 and TRBJ2-2, with TRBD2 identical over 9 bases. Germline assignment: CDR1 MNHEY and CDR2 SVGEGT. The CDR3 is made up of 17 amino acids. V was clipped by 2 bases and J by 0 bases; unmatched bases: 4. DNA for the CDR3: TGTGCCAGCAGTTACCCGACTAGCGGAGCGAACACCGGGGAGCTGTTTTTT. As protein: CASSYPTSGANTGELFF.

This clonotype was recorded once. This could be a read error, since a much larger clone is one nucleotide away. The gene calls are TRBV18 and TRBJ2-3; D remains ambiguous. The V gene lost 3 bases and the J gene lost 4 bases, with 14 bases spanning the gap. CDR1 is KGHSH, CDR2 LQKENI, per germline. The CDR3 runs to 15 residues. The CDR3 is CASSPNLLGADTQYF. The CDR3 nucleotides read TGTGCCAGCTCACCTAACCTCCTGGGCGCAGATACGCAGTATTTT.